These 21 T cell receptor beta chains came from one sample sequenced in a study of T cells in Graves' hyperthyroidism and ophthalmopathy. The source material, RNA transcripts, was used to amplify TCR beta CDR3 regions. The TCR CDR3 first-round RT-PCR relied on the HTBI primer set. TCRdb fed the multiplex PCR reads into MiXCR, producing one record per CDR3 protein. The sample holds approximately 300,000 distinct CDR3 sequences; around a fifth are singletons and the top ten take less than 40%. The sequenced material came from blood. Receptors originate from a man over 45 with Graves' ophthalmopathy.

This clonotype was picked up a small number of times. The CDR3 here is CSAFDPLEEKLFF. The CDR3 coding sequence is TGCAGTGCTTTCGACCCCTTGGAGGAAAAACTGTTTTTT. The chain joins TRBV20-1 to TRBJ1-4; D ambiguous. Looked up from germline, CDR1 is DFQATT and CDR2 is SNEGSKA (reference sequence). The ends were cut back, 5 bases at V and 8 bases at J, with 15 bases in the middle. CDR3 length: 13 residues.

This clonotype was seen many times. This chain connects TRBV11-2 to TRBJ2-3; 9 nucleotides match TRBD2. The CDR3 has 18 residues. Germline V gene sequence: CDR1 SGHAT, CDR2 FQNNGV. V lost 5 bases and J lost 1; bases outside the gene matches: 13. The CDR3 reads CASSPRGSGSHGTDTQYF. The CDR3 nucleotides read TGTGCCAGCAGCCCCCGGGGTAGCGGGAGCCATGGCACAGATACGCAGTATTTT.

Turning to this clonotype: Relative to the germline gene, one junction end is altered; a read error may explain this. The J gene is TRBJ2-5, the V gene TRBV11-2; D perhaps matches TRBD1 (6 bases). Germline V CDR1 and CDR2: SGHAT, FQNNGV. The CDR3 totals 14 residues. This chain's CDR3 is CASSLGQGTETRYF. The DNA for the CDR3 is TGTGCCAGCAGCTTAGGCCAGGGGACGGAGACCCGGTACTTC. Supplemented by reference TRBV11-2 and TRBJ2-5, the full variable domain reads EAGVAQSPRYKIIEKRQSVAFWCNPISGHATLYWYQQILGQGPKLLIQFQNNGVVDDSQLPKDRFSAERLKGVDSTLKIQPAKLEDSAVYLCASSLGQGTETRYFGPGTRLLVL.

This clonotype was seen many times. The rearrangement links TRBV2 to TRBJ2-7; D unclear. Germline CDR1 SNHLY, CDR2 FYNNEI. The CDR3 has 14 residues. V was clipped by 4 bases and J by 1 base, with 11 bases between them. The CDR3 nucleotides read TGTGCCAGCAGTGTGGTAGCCCCATCCTACGAGCAGTACTTC. It encodes CASSVVAPSYEQYF.

This clonotype was seen a few times. The chain carries TRBV7-2 and TRBJ2-7; 10 bases are a match to TRBD2. Germline assignment: CDR1 SGHTA and CDR2 FQGNSA. The ends lost 3 bases at V and 3 bases at J; junction bases unmatched: 5. This CDR3 spans 15 amino acids. CDR3 sequence: CASSLLAGALYEQYF. The CDR3 coding sequence is TGTGCCAGCAGCTTGCTAGCGGGAGCCCTCTACGAGCAGTACTTC. Variable domain in full (rest from reference TRBV7-2 and TRBJ2-7): GAGVSQSPSNKVTEKGKDVELRCDPISGHTALYWYRQSLGQGLEFLIYFQGNSAPDKSGLPSDRFSAERTGGSVSTLTIQRTQQEDSAVYLCASSLLAGALYEQYFGPGTRLTVT.

This rearrangement joins TRBV5-1 to TRBJ2-1; no reliable D call. Germline CDR1 and CDR2: SGHRS and YFSETQ. V was trimmed by 1 base and J by 5 bases, leaving 13 bases between them. CDR3 length: 15 amino acids. The DNA of the CDR3 is TGCGCCAGCAGCTTGACAGCTTTACCTAACAATGAGCAGTTCTTC. Protein: CASSLTALPNNEQFF. Full variable domain (missing parts from reference TRBV5-1 and TRBJ2-1): KAGVTQTPRYLIKTRGQQVTLSCSPISGHRSVSWYQQTPGQGLQFLFEYFSETQRNKGNFPGRFSGRQFSNSRSEMNVSTLELGDSALYLCASSLTALPNNEQFFGPGTRLTVL.

This clonotype was detected ten times or more. The rearrangement uses TRBV20-1 and TRBJ2-7; a possible D gene is TRBD1 (5 bases). Per the germline V gene, CDR1 is DFQATT and CDR2 is SNEGSKA (reference sequence). CDR3 length: 13 residues. The V end lost 8 bases, the J end lost 4 bases, and 18 bases lay between the germline ends. The CDR3 bases are TGCAGTACCAGGACGCATGACAGATACGAGCAGTACTTC. Its translation is CSTRTHDRYEQYF.

The chain recombines TRBV24-1 with TRBJ1-1; D might be TRBD1 (5 bases). The germline CDR1 and CDR2 sequences are KGHDR and SFDVKD. Trimming removed 7 bases at V and 0 bases at J, with 11 bases between. This CDR3 is 14 amino acids long. The CDR3 spells CATRKDNMNTEAFF. The CDR3 region has the DNA TGTGCCACCAGGAAGGACAACATGAACACTGAAGCTTTCTTT.

The sample holds a few counts of this clonotype. This chain joins TRBV24-1 and TRBJ1-2; D is unresolved. CDR1 is KGHDR and CDR2 is SFDVKD in the germline V gene. V was trimmed by 1 base and J by 4 bases, leaving 6 bases between them. This CDR3 has 13 residues. The CDR3 bases are TGTGCCACCAGTGATTTTGACCTCTATGGCTACACCTTC. This gives the protein CATSDFDLYGYTF.

This clonotype was observed at least ten times. The chain links TRBV3-1 to TRBJ2-1; D is unclear. This CDR3 is 14 amino acids long. Deletions cut 1 base from V and 8 bases from J, with 12 bases between. Looked up from germline, CDR1 is LGHDT and CDR2 is YNNKEL (reference sequence). The DNA for the CDR3 is TGTGCCAGCAGCCAAGTGGTGGGTGGGGATGAGCAGTTCTTC. It is translated as CASSQVVGGDEQFF.

The chain combines TRBV11-2 with TRBJ1-4; D remains ambiguous. The CDR3 contains 16 residues. Germline V lookup: CDR1 SGHAT, CDR2 FQNNGV. V gave up 0 bases and J gave up 4 bases, with 12 bases separating them. The CDR3 nucleotides read TGTGCCAGCAGCTTAGATTGGGCAGATGATAATGAAAAACTGTTTTTT. Protein: CASSLDWADDNEKLFF. Variable domain in full (rest from reference TRBV11-2 and TRBJ1-4): EAGVAQSPRYKIIEKRQSVAFWCNPISGHATLYWYQQILGQGPKLLIQFQNNGVVDDSQLPKDRFSAERLKGVDSTLKIQPAKLEDSAVYLCASSLDWADDNEKLFFGSGTQLSVL.

In this sample, this clonotype turned up many times. The chain carries TRBV12-3 or TRBV12-4 and TRBJ1-5; the D gene is possibly TRBD1 (6 bases). V lost 7 bases and J 5 bases, leaving 15 bases between the germline ends. This CDR3 is 14 amino acids long. DNA of the CDR3: TGTGCCAGCAAACCTAATGGGGGCTATCAGCCCCAGCATTTT. Its protein product is CASKPNGGYQPQHF.

This clonotype was picked up many times. This chain connects TRBV12-3 or TRBV12-4 to TRBJ1-1, with D tentatively TRBD1 (5 bases). The CDR3 covers 13 residues. V was pared by 6 bases and J by 5 bases, with 13 bases between. The CDR3 protein is CASSLTRDTEAFF. The DNA for the CDR3 is TGTGCCAGCAGCCTAACCAGGGATACTGAAGCTTTCTTT.

This clonotype showed up just a few times. The CDR3 DNA is TGTGCCAGCAGTTACTCTGGCGCTGGGGGGACCCAGTACTTC. Amino acid sequence: CASSYSGAGGTQYF. The V and J genes are TRBV6-5 and TRBJ2-5, with D perhaps given as TRBD1 or TRBD2 (5 bases each). Deletions cut 0 bases from V and 7 bases from J, with 12 bases between. Per germline, CDR1 MNHEY and CDR2 SVGAGI. This CDR3 region has 14 residues.

The chain uses TRBV28 and TRBJ1-5; D might be TRBD1 (6 bases). CDR1 MDHEN and CDR2 SYDVKM come from the germline V gene. The CDR3 has 16 residues. V was pared by 5 bases and J by 0 bases, with 14 bases between. The CDR3 DNA follows: TGTGCCAGCAGTCGGAGGACAGCGGCTAGCAATCAGCCCCAGCATTTT. Translated, it gives CASSRRTAASNQPQHF.

The chain has TRBV7-9 and TRBJ2-3, with 8 bases aligning to TRBD1. The CDR3 is made up of 16 amino acids. Germline values: CDR1 SEHNR, CDR2 FQNEAQ (reference sequence). V was pared by 4 bases and J by 0 bases, with 6 bases of the junction left unmatched. The CDR3 nucleotides are TGTGCCAGCAGCTACCCGACAGGGGTTAGCACAGATACGCAGTATTTT. This sequence encodes CASSYPTGVSTDTQYF.

This clonotype was observed many times. The chain combines TRBV14 with TRBJ2-1; 13 positions match TRBD2. The V and J ends lost 2 bases and 7 bases, in that order; junction bases with no gene match: 2. CDR1 SGHDN and CDR2 FVKESK come from the germline V gene. The CDR3 is made up of 15 amino acids. The CDR3 DNA is TGTGCCAGCAGCCAACCGGGACTAGCGGGGAATGAGCAGTTCTTC. It translates to CASSQPGLAGNEQFF.

The CDR3 nucleotides read TGTGCCAGCAGCTCGCATCTTGGGACTAGCGGGAGTGCTAAGACCCAGTACTTC. It codes for CASSSHLGTSGSAKTQYF. The rearrangement uses TRBV11-1 and TRBJ2-5; 14 bases are shared with TRBD2. In germline, CDR1 is SGHAT, CDR2 FQDESV (reference sequence). J was trimmed by 6 bases and V by 4 bases; bases with no gene match: 13. The CDR3 has 18 amino acids. Looking up the rest from reference TRBV11-1 and TRBJ2-5 gives the full variable domain: EAEVAQSPRYKITEKSQAVAFWCDPISGHATLYWYRQILGQGPELLVQFQDESVVDDSQLPKDRFSAERLKGVDSTLKIQPAELGDSAMYLCASSSHLGTSGSAKTQYFGPGTRLLVL.

This chain links TRBV29-1 with TRBJ2-2, with a weak D call TRBD1 (6 bases). The CDR3 length is 12 residues. The germline V and J ends were trimmed by 5 bases and 4 bases, with 8 bases remaining between them. Looked up from germline, CDR1 is SQVTM and CDR2 is ANQGSEA. CDR3 in DNA: TGCAGCGTTACAGGGATCACCGGGGAGCTGTTTTTT. This encodes CSVTGITGELFF.

This clonotype came up many times. The rearrangement joins TRBV6-1 to TRBJ2-1, with TRBD2 matching over 9 bases. With V trimmed by 6 bases and J by 9 bases, 9 bases remained unmatched. Germline V lookup: CDR1 MNHNS, CDR2 SASEGT. CDR3 size: 14 residues. DNA for the CDR3: TGTGCCAGCAGCGGAGTAGCGGGAGCTCTTGAGCAGTTCTTC. Translated: CASSGVAGALEQFF.

This sequence joins TRBV5-1 and TRBJ1-4; D is possibly TRBD1 (5 bases). V lost 4 bases and J lost 0, with 13 bases in between. The CDR3 extends over 16 amino acids. In germline, CDR1 is SGHRS, CDR2 YFSETQ. The CDR3 loop reads CASSHRDSATNEKLFF. In DNA, the CDR3 is TGCGCCAGCAGCCACCGCGACAGTGCAACTAATGAAAAACTGTTTTTT.